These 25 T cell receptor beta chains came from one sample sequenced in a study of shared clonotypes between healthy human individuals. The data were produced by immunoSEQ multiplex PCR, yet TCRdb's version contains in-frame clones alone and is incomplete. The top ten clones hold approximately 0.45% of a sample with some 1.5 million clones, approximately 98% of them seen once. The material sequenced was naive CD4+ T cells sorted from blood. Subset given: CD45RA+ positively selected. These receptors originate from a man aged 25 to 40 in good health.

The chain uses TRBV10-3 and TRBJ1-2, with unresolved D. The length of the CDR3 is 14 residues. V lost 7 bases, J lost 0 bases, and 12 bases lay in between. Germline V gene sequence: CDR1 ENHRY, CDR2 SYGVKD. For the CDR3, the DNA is TGTGCCATCAATTTAGGGCCCACTAACTATGGCTACACCTTC. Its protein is CAINLGPTNYGYTF.

DNA of the CDR3: TGTGCCAGCAGCACCGCCTGGCCAGAGGCAGCCTACGAGCAGTACTTC. It encodes CASSTAWPEAAYEQYF. V usage is TRBV7-9 and J usage is TRBJ2-7; D not resolved. The CDR3 length is 16 residues. In germline, CDR1 is SEHNR, CDR2 FQNEAQ (reference sequence). V dropped 5 bases and J dropped 2 bases, with 19 bases sitting between them.

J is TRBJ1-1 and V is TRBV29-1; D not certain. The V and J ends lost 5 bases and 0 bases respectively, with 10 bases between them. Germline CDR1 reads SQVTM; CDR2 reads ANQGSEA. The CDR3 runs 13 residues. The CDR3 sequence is CSVLRIMNTEAFF. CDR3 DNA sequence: TGCAGCGTTTTGAGAATCATGAACACTGAAGCTTTCTTT.

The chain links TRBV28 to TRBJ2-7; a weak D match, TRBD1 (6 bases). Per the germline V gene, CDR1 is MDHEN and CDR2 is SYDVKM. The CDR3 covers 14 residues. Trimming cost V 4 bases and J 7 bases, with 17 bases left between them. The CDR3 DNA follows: TGTGCCAGCAGTTACCGCAGGACAGTTTTGGAGCAGTACTTC. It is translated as CASSYRRTVLEQYF.

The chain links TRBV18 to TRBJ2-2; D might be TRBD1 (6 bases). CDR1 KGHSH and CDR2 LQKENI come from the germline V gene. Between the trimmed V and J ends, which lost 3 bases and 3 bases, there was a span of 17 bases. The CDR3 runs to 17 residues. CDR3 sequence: CASSPPGLGADTGELFF. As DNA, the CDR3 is TGTGCCAGCTCACCCCCAGGATTGGGGGCGGACACCGGGGAGCTGTTTTTT. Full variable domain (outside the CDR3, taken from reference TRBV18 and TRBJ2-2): NAGVMQNPRHLVRRRGQEARLRCSPMKGHSHVYWYRQLPEEGLKFMVYLQKENIIDESGMPKERFSAEFPKEGPSILRIQQVVRGDSAAYFCASSPPGLGADTGELFFGEGSRLTVL.

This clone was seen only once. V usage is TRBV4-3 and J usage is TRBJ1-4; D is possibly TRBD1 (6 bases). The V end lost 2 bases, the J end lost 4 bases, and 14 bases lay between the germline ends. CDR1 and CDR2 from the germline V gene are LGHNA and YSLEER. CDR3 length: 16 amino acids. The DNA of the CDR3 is TGCGCCAGCAGCCAACAGGGGAATTGGATTAATGAAAAACTGTTTTTT. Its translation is CASSQQGNWINEKLFF.

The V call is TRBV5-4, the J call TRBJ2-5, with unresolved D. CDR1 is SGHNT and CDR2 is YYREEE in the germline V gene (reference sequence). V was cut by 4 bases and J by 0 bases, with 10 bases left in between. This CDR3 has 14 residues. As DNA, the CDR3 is TGTGCCAGCAGCGGAAACTCGTACCAAGAGACCCAGTACTTC. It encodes CASSGNSYQETQYF.

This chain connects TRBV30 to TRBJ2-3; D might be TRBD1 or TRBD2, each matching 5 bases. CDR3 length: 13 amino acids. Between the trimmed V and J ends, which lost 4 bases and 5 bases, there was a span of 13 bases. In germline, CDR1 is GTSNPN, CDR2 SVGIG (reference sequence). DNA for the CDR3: TGTGCCTGGAAGTTGGGGGAGCTAGATACGCAGTATTTT. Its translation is CAWKLGELDTQYF.

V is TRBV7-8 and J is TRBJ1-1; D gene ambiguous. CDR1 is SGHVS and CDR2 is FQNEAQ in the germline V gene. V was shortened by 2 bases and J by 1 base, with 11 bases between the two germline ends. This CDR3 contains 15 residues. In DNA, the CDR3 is TGTGCCAGCAGCTTATTTGGGAACTCGAACACTGAAGCTTTCTTT. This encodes CASSLFGNSNTEAFF.

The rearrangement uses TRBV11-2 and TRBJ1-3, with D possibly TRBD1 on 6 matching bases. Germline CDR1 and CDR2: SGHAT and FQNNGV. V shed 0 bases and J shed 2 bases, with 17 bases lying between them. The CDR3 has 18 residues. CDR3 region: CASSLERNRVSPGNTIYF. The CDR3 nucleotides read TGTGCCAGCAGCTTAGAACGTAACAGGGTTTCTCCTGGAAACACCATATATTTT.

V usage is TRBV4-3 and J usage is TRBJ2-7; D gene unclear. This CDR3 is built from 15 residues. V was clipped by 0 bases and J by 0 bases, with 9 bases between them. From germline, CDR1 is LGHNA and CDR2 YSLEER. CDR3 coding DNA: TGCGCCAGCAGCCAAGATCCCGCCACCTCCTACGAGCAGTACTTC. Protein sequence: CASSQDPATSYEQYF.

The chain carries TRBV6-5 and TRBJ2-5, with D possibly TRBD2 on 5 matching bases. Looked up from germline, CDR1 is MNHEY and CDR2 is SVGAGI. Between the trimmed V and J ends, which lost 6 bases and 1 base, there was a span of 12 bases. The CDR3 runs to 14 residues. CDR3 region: CASSLRTVQETQYF. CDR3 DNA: TGTGCCAGCAGCCTCCGGACTGTCCAAGAGACCCAGTACTTC.

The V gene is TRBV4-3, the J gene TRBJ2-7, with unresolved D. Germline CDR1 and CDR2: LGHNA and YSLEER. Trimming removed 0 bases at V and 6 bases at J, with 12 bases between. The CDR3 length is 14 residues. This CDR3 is CASSQDTQRVEQYF. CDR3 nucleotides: TGCGCCAGCAGCCAAGACACTCAACGGGTCGAGCAGTACTTC.

CDR3 nucleotide sequence: TGTGCCAGCAGCTTGCAGGGGGCCTACGAGCAGTACTTC. It yields the protein CASSLQGAYEQYF. The chain has TRBV11-2 and TRBJ2-7, with TRBD1 identical over 7 bases. The V segment lost 3 bases and the J segment 2 bases; nucleotides outside the gene matches: 1. Germline assignment: CDR1 SGHAT and CDR2 FQNNGV. The CDR3 is made up of 13 amino acids.

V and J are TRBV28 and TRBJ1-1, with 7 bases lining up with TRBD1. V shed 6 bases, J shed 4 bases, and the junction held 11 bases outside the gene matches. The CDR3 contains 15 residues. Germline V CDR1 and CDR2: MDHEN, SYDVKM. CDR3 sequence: CASSPSAGGFTEAFF. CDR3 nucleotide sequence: TGTGCCAGCAGCCCCTCGGCAGGGGGATTCACTGAAGCTTTCTTT.

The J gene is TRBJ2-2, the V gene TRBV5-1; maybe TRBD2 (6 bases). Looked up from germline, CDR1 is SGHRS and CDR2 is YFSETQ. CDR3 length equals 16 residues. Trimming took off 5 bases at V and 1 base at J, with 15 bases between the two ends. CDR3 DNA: TGCGCCAGCAGACTCCGGTCGGGACTGAACACCGGGGAGCTGTTTTTT. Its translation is CASRLRSGLNTGELFF.

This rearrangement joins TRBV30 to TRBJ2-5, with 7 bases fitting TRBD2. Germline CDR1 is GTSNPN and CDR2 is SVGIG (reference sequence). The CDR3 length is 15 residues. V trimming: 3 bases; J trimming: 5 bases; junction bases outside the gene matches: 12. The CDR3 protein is CAWRGKRDGRETQYF. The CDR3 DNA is TGTGCCTGGAGGGGGAAGCGGGACGGCCGGGAGACCCAGTACTTC.

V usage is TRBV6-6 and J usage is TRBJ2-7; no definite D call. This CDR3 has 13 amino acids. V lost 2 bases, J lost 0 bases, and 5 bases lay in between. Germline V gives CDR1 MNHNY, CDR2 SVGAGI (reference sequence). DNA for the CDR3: TGTGCCAGCAGTTACGACCACTCCTACGAGCAGTACTTC. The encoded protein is CASSYDHSYEQYF.

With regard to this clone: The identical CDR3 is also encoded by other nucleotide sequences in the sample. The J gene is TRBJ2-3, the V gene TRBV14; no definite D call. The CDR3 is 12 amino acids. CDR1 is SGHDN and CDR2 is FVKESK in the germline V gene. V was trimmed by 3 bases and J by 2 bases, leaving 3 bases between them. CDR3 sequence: CASSHVTDTQYF. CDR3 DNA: TGTGCCAGCAGCCATGTCACAGATACGCAGTATTTT.

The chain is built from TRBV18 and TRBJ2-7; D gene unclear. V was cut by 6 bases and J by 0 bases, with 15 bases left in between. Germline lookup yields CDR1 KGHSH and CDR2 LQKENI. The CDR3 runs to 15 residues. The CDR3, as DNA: TGTGCCAGCTCCCCCCCCGGTGAGAGCTCCTACGAGCAGTACTTC. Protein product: CASSPPGESSYEQYF.

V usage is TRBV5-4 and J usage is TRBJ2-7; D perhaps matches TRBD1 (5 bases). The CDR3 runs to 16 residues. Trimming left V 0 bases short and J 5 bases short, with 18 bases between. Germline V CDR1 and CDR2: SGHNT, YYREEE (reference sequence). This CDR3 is CASSLAGQGRSHEQYF. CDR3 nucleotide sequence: TGTGCCAGCAGCTTGGCCGGGCAGGGTAGATCCCACGAGCAGTACTTC.

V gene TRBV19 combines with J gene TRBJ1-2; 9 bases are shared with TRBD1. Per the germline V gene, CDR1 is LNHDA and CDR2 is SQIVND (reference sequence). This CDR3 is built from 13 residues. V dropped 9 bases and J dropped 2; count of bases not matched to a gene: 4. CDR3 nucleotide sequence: TGTGCCAGCGGACAGGGGACAAACTATGGCTACACCTTC. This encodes CASGQGTNYGYTF.

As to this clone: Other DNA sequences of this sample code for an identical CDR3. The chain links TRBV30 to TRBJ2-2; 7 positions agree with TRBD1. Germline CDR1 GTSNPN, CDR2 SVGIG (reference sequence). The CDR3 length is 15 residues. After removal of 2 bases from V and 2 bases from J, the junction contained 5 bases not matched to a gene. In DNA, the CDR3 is TGTGCCTGGAGTCGGACAGGCACTAACACCGGGGAGCTGTTTTTT. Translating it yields CAWSRTGTNTGELFF.

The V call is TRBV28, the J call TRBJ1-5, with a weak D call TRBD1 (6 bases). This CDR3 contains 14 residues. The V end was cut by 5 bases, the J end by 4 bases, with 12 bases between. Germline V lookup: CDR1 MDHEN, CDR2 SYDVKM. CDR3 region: CASSPTGPNQPQHF. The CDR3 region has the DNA TGTGCCAGCAGTCCGACAGGCCCAAATCAGCCCCAGCATTTT.

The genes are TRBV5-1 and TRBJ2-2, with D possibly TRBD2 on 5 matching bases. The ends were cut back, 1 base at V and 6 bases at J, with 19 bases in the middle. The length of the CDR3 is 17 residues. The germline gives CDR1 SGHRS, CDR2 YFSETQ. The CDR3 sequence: CASSLMRESRTSGELFF. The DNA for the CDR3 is TGCGCCAGCAGCTTGATGAGGGAGAGTCGGACCTCCGGGGAGCTGTTTTTT.